One and the same sample provided the 2 T cell receptor beta chains below, sequenced in a study of blood T cell repertoires in COVID-19. The protocol was immunoSEQ multiplex PCR, while the TCRdb copy is restricted to in-frame clones and leaves out a portion. The sample carries about 140,000 clones, 60% to 85% recorded once. Sequenced sample: peripheral blood. Receptor source: a man aged 45 to 65 with acute or convalescent COVID-19.

The gene calls are TRBV7-9 and TRBJ1-1; D unclear. This CDR3 is 13 amino acids long. Germline values: CDR1 SEHNR, CDR2 FQNEAQ (reference sequence). V lost 5 bases, J lost 7 bases, and 14 bases lay in between. The CDR3 region is CASSLSDSNEAFF. The CDR3 region has the DNA TGTGCCAGCAGCCTTTCGGACTCTAATGAAGCTTTCTTT. Combining the CDR3 with reference TRBV7-9 and TRBJ1-1 gives the whole variable domain DTGVSQNPRHKITKRGQNVTFRCDPISEHNRLYWYRQTLGQGPEFLTYFQNEAQLEKSRLLSDRFSAERPKGSFSTLEIQRTEQGDSAMYLCASSLSDSNEAFFGQGTRLTVV.

The V call is TRBV6-5, the J call TRBJ2-3; 9 bases agree with TRBD2. CDR1 and CDR2 (germline): MNHEY, SVGAGI. Trimming cost V 6 bases and J 10 bases; bases outside gene matches: 11. The CDR3 has 14 amino acids. CDR3 bases: TGTGCCAGCAGGGCCGGGACTAGCCGCCGGGCGCAGTATTTT. Translation gives CASRAGTSRRAQYF.